This T cell receptor (beta chain) was captured in a study of blood T cell repertoires in COVID-19. Study context: Both acute and convalescent COVID-19 samples were obtained from the United States, Italy and Spain. PBMCs, B-cell-depleted T cells, or T cells provided the cDNA or gDNA that made up the material.

The CDR3 extends over 16 amino acids. Looked up from germline, CDR1 is SNHLY and CDR2 is FYNNEI. The trim removed 8 bases at V and 5 bases at J, leaving 10 bases unmatched. In the authors' methods: Researchers report that nucleated cell counts were estimated from reference gene primer amplification. TCRdb's table, derived via immunoSEQ multiplex PCR, lists solely in-frame clones and lacks some. D and trimming come from the DNA, and the V and J calls and clone size come from that table. Of some 490,000 clones detected, about 85% appear once; the ten largest clones hold around 7.9%. The sequence came from a woman aged 55 to 70 who had recovered from COVID-19. The V gene is TRBV2, the J gene TRBJ2-1, with 12 nucleotides matching TRBD2. The sequencing sample was made of PBMCs or T cells enriched from blood (not recorded which). The CDR3 DNA is TGTGCCAGCCGTAAGGGACTAGCGGGCGGTCACAATGAGCAGTTCTTC. It translates to CASRKGLAGGHNEQFF.